This record looks at one T cell receptor (beta chain) sequence and its context. The antigen is undetermined. Other nucleotide sequences from this sample produce the same CDR3. The sample originates from a study of cytomegalovirus exposure and HLA in healthy donors. Findings of the study overall: Investigators reported 150 to 200 TCR beta chains as tied to cytomegalovirus.

The germline V gene has CDR1 MNHEY and CDR2 SMNVEV (reference sequence). V lost 6 bases, J lost 1 base, and 7 bases stayed unmatched. This CDR3 has 15 amino acids. The PCR used 60 Vbeta and 13 Jbeta primers. Assay: immunoSEQ multiplex PCR; the TCRdb copy retains only in-frame clones and omits some. The sample shows around 110,000 clones, 79% of them seen only once. This chain uses TRBV27 with TRBJ2-3; 7 bases are a match to TRBD2. The sample taken for sequencing was PBMCs. This clonotype was obtained from a man aged 25-40 years in good health and CMV-seropositive. CDR3: CASSLWAGGTDTQYF. The CDR3 nucleotides are TGTGCCAGCAGCCTATGGGCGGGGGGCACAGATACGCAGTATTTT.